These 17 T cell receptor beta chains were all obtained from the same sample, sequenced in a study of Ad26.COV2.S vaccination and SARS-CoV-2 variants. Profiling relied on immunoSEQ multiplex PCR, and the TCRdb table lists in-frame clones only, not all of them. The repertoire holds 150,000 to 200,000 clones, roughly 87% seen once, with 4.5% to 7.5% in the top ten. The source was peripheral blood, collected after recovery from COVID-19. These TCRs come from a human donor who had recovered from COVID-19.

The rearrangement links TRBV7-3 to TRBJ1-1; D gene uncertain. V was pared by 2 bases and J by 1 base, with 5 bases between. Germline-derived CDR1 and CDR2 are SGHTA and FQGTGA. The CDR3 length is 13 residues. This CDR3 reads CASSLSANTEAFF. The CDR3 DNA reads TGTGCCAGCAGCTTATCAGCGAACACTGAAGCTTTCTTT.

The rearrangement joins TRBV28 to TRBJ2-2; a possible D gene is TRBD2 (5 bases). The CDR3 extends over 14 amino acids. Germline assignment: CDR1 MDHEN and CDR2 SYDVKM. V lost 8 bases and J 2 bases, leaving 12 bases between the germline ends. This CDR3 reads CASYGRENTGELFF. In DNA, the CDR3 is TGTGCCAGCTATGGACGGGAAAACACCGGGGAGCTGTTTTTT.

The chain is built from TRBV24-1 and TRBJ2-5; TRBD2 matches at 9 bases. This CDR3 has 14 residues. Germline CDR1 and CDR2: KGHDR and SFDVKD. With 6 bases clipped from V and 4 bases from J, the junction kept 5 bases outside the gene matches. CDR3 DNA: TGTGCCACCAGTCCGACTAGCGGTGGAGAGACCCAGTACTTC. Protein: CATSPTSGGETQYF.

This clone was seen a few times. V and J are TRBV6-5 and TRBJ2-1; D is ambiguous. The germline V gene has CDR1 MNHEY and CDR2 SVGAGI. The CDR3 runs 14 residues. V shed 7 bases and J shed 6 bases, with 16 bases lying between them. CDR3 nucleotides: TGTGCCAGCATCGAGGACGGATCAGTCAATGAGCAGTTCTTC. The encoded protein is CASIEDGSVNEQFF.

This chain joins TRBV7-8 and TRBJ2-1, with 9 bases matching TRBD1. V lost 1 base and J lost 6; bases outside the gene matches: 7. There are 16 residues in the CDR3. From germline, CDR1 is SGHVS and CDR2 FQNEAQ. The CDR3: CASSLGAGTGSNEQFF. In nucleotides, the CDR3 is TGTGCCAGCAGCTTAGGGGCCGGGACAGGGTCCAATGAGCAGTTCTTC.

This clone has only a few counts. The rearrangement joins TRBV30 to TRBJ2-1; 10 bases line up with TRBD2. The CDR3 sequence is 15 residues long. After removal of 6 bases from V and 9 bases from J, the junction contained 14 bases not matched to a gene. Germline values: CDR1 GTSNPN, CDR2 SVGIG (reference sequence). The chain's CDR3 is CACPPGAGGPGEQFF. CDR3 bases: TGTGCCTGCCCCCCGGGAGCGGGGGGGCCGGGTGAGCAGTTCTTC.

The chain is built from TRBV5-1 and TRBJ2-6; no clear D gene. Trimming removed 6 bases from V and 4 bases from J, with 11 bases in between. Germline V gene data show CDR1 as SGHRS and CDR2 as YFSETQ. This CDR3 has 14 amino acids. CDR3 in DNA: TGCGCCAGCAAGAAGGACCTGGGGGCCAACGTCCTGACTTTC. As protein: CASKKDLGANVLTF.

This chain uses TRBV5-4 with TRBJ2-1, with TRBD2 as a possible D gene (6 bases). Trimming shortened V by 4 bases and J by 0 bases, and 11 bases separated the two germline ends. In germline, CDR1 is SGHNT, CDR2 YYREEE (reference sequence). The CDR3 extends over 15 amino acids. The DNA for the CDR3 is TGTGCCAGCAGCCCCTGGGGGGACTCCTACAATGAGCAGTTCTTC. Translating it yields CASSPWGDSYNEQFF.

In its sample, this clone was seen once. The rearrangement links TRBV2 to TRBJ1-1, with D maybe TRBD1 (5 bases). CDR1 and CDR2 (germline): SNHLY, FYNNEI. CDR3 size: 15 residues. V gave up 4 bases and J gave up 3 bases, with 15 bases separating them. CDR3 in DNA: TGTGCCAGCAGTGTAAGAGGCAGGGCGGACACTGAAGCTTTCTTT. This translates into CASSVRGRADTEAFF.

V gene TRBV5-4 combines with J gene TRBJ1-6, with D possibly TRBD1 on 6 matching bases. Germline CDR1 and CDR2: SGHNT and YYREEE (reference sequence). The ends were cut back, 4 bases at V and 7 bases at J, with 15 bases in the middle. The CDR3 spans 15 residues. The CDR3 sequence is CASSQQGRINSPLHF. CDR3 nucleotides: TGTGCCAGCAGCCAACAGGGTCGAATCAATTCACCCCTCCACTTT. The full variable domain, in which reference TRBV5-4 and TRBJ1-6 provide the parts outside the CDR3, is ETGVTQSPTHLIKTRGQQVTLRCSSQSGHNTVSWYQQALGQGPQFIFQYYREEENGRGNFPPRFSGLQFPNYSSELNVNALELDDSALYLCASSQQGRINSPLHFGNGTRLTVT.

V gene TRBV9 combines with J gene TRBJ2-5, with a tentative D call TRBD2 (5 bases). Trimming shortened V by 3 bases and J by 2 bases, and 14 bases separated the two germline ends. Germline CDR1 is SGDLS and CDR2 is YYNGEE. This CDR3 has 15 amino acids. CDR3 sequence: CASSEREEGQETQYF. DNA for the CDR3: TGTGCCAGCAGCGAGAGGGAAGAGGGACAAGAGACCCAGTACTTC.

The V and J genes are TRBV5-6 and TRBJ1-2; D is uncertain. Germline CDR1 SGHDT, CDR2 YYEEEE. V gave up 2 bases and J gave up 5 bases, with 4 bases separating them. The CDR3 is 11 residues long. Here the CDR3 reads CASSFGYGYTF. DNA of the CDR3: TGTGCCAGCAGCTTTGGTTATGGCTACACCTTC.

The sample holds one count of this clone. The rearrangement uses TRBV27 and TRBJ2-1, with TRBD2 matching 9 bases. The germline gives CDR1 MNHEY, CDR2 SMNVEV (reference sequence). The trim removed 3 bases at V and 5 bases at J, leaving 5 bases unmatched. The CDR3 loop spans 15 amino acids. The CDR3 DNA follows: TGTGCCAGCAGTTTGAATCTAGCGGGACACAATGAGCAGTTCTTC. Translation: CASSLNLAGHNEQFF.

The chain employs TRBV12-5 and TRBJ1-3; 8 nucleotides agree with TRBD1. The germline CDR1 and CDR2 sequences are LGHNT and FRNRAP. CDR3 length equals 18 residues. V lost 1 base, J lost 0 bases, and 8 bases stayed unmatched. The CDR3 sequence is CASGLGTGRTHSGNTIYF. The CDR3 nucleotides read TGTGCTAGTGGTTTGGGGACAGGGAGAACCCACTCTGGAAACACCATATATTTT.

Only one count was recorded for this clone. The chain links TRBV5-1 to TRBJ2-3, with unresolved D. Per the germline V gene, CDR1 is SGHRS and CDR2 is YFSETQ. Trimming pared 1 base from V and 2 bases from J, leaving 8 bases between. The CDR3 has 14 residues. DNA for the CDR3: TGCGCCAGCAGCTTGTGGGGAAACACAGATACGCAGTATTTT. Its protein product is CASSLWGNTDTQYF.

J is TRBJ1-3 and V is TRBV11-2; no clear D gene. The V and J ends lost 5 bases and 0 bases respectively, with 8 bases between them. CDR1 is SGHAT, CDR2 FQNNGV, per germline. CDR3 length: 14 residues. The CDR3 loop reads CASSPETSGNTIYF. The CDR3 region has the DNA TGTGCCAGCAGCCCAGAGACCTCTGGAAACACCATATATTTT. Using reference TRBV11-2 and TRBJ1-3 for the parts outside the CDR3, the full variable domain is EAGVAQSPRYKIIEKRQSVAFWCNPISGHATLYWYQQILGQGPKLLIQFQNNGVVDDSQLPKDRFSAERLKGVDSTLKIQPAKLEDSAVYLCASSPETSGNTIYFGEGSWLTVV.

The chain employs TRBV2 and TRBJ2-2; D remains ambiguous. The germline V and J ends were trimmed by 8 bases and 7 bases, with 14 bases remaining between them. The CDR3 has 13 amino acids. The germline V gene has CDR1 SNHLY and CDR2 FYNNEI. The CDR3 loop reads CASRTGAGGELFF. As DNA, the CDR3 is TGTGCCAGCCGGACGGGCGCCGGCGGGGAGCTGTTTTTT.